A single sample gave rise to the 17 T cell receptor beta chains below, sequenced in a study of OX40 agonist ivuxolimab in advanced cancers. Measured with immunoSEQ multiplex PCR; TCRdb has only the in-frame clones, and not every one. The sample lists roughly 70,000 clones, about 82% seen once, with 1.1% in the top ten. The sample was CD4+ or CD8+ T cells sorted from blood, taken in a trial of the OX40 agonist ivuxolimab. These TCRs come from an adult with an advanced solid tumor such as melanoma, head and neck, liver or kidney cancer.

This CDR3 reads CASRSTNRYTSNYGYTF. Here the CDR3 DNA reads TGCGCCAGCCGTAGTACCAACCGATACACGAGTAACTATGGCTACACCTTC. The chain uses TRBV4-1 and TRBJ1-2, with unresolved D. This CDR3 comprises 17 residues. Per the germline V gene, CDR1 is MGHRA and CDR2 is YSYEKL. Trimming took off 8 bases at V and 1 base at J, with 23 bases between the two ends.

This clone was counted ten times or more. The V and J genes are TRBV19 and TRBJ2-6; possible D gene TRBD1, 6 bases. V was shortened by 4 bases and J by 0 bases, with 10 bases between the two germline ends. This CDR3 contains 16 residues. Germline V gene lookup returns CDR1 LNHDA and CDR2 SQIVND (reference sequence). DNA of the CDR3: TGTGCCAGTAGTAGGGGACAAGCCTCTGGGGCCAACGTCCTGACTTTC. It encodes CASSRGQASGANVLTF.

The chain uses TRBV2 and TRBJ2-3, with 8 bases lining up with TRBD2. The CDR3 covers 15 residues. The trim removed 10 bases at V and 4 bases at J, leaving 13 bases unmatched. Germline V gene sequence: CDR1 SNHLY, CDR2 FYNNEI. The CDR3 DNA is TGTGCCACCCCCCCGGCGGGGGGTTCCGCAGATACGCAGTATTTT. This encodes CATPPAGGSADTQYF.

This clone was found once. The CDR3 loop reads CASSLRSSNTEAFF. In DNA form, the CDR3 reads TGTGCCAGCAGTTTAAGGTCCAGTAACACTGAAGCTTTCTTT. This chain joins TRBV27 and TRBJ1-1; no clear D. The CDR3 extends over 14 amino acids. Germline values: CDR1 MNHEY, CDR2 SMNVEV (reference sequence). The V end lost 2 bases, the J end lost 2 bases, and 9 bases lay between the germline ends.

This clone is a singleton in its sample. The chain combines TRBV9 with TRBJ1-3, with D possibly matching TRBD1 (6 bases). The germline V gene encodes CDR1 SGDLS and CDR2 YYNGEE. Trimming shortened V by 3 bases and J by 3 bases, and 19 bases separated the two germline ends. There are 17 residues in the CDR3. CDR3 in DNA: TGTGCCAGCAGCGGCGCCCAGGACAGACTCCGTGGAAACACCATATATTTT. It specifies CASSGAQDRLRGNTIYF.

V and J are TRBV7-2 and TRBJ1-2, with D possibly TRBD1 on 6 matching bases. Trimming took 0 bases from V and 1 from J, leaving 12 bases between them. From germline, CDR1 is SGHTA and CDR2 FQGNSA. CDR3 size: 16 residues. The CDR3, as DNA: TGTGCCAGCAGCTTAGCGGGGGGGCAGAATAACTATGGCTACACCTTC. Translation: CASSLAGGQNNYGYTF.

J is TRBJ2-7 and V is TRBV5-6; D unresolved. Germline V CDR1 and CDR2: SGHDT, YYEEEE. The CDR3 has 17 amino acids. Trimming removed 0 bases at V and 7 bases at J, with 23 bases between. CDR3 region: CASSLGWAAVESGEQYF. The CDR3 DNA reads as TGTGCCAGCAGCTTGGGGTGGGCGGCAGTAGAATCGGGTGAGCAGTACTTC.

The chain is built from TRBV5-1 and TRBJ2-7; a weak D match, TRBD2 (6 bases). The V gene lost 4 bases and the J gene lost 6 bases, with 20 bases spanning the gap. CDR1 is SGHRS, CDR2 YFSETQ, per germline. The CDR3 extends over 15 amino acids. For the CDR3, the DNA is TGCGCCAGCAGCCTCGGGGGAAGGTTTAGCGGCGAGCAGTACTTC. This sequence encodes CASSLGGRFSGEQYF.

The J gene is TRBJ2-1, the V gene TRBV5-4; tentatively, D is TRBD1 (5 bases). This CDR3 is 16 amino acids long. Trimming stripped 4 bases from V and 6 bases from J, with 20 bases between. CDR1 and CDR2 from the germline V gene are SGHNT and YYREEE (reference sequence). The CDR3 nucleotides are TGTGCCAGCAGCCAAGACGTTGGGGCCTTGGGCAATGAGCAGTTCTTC. Encoded protein: CASSQDVGALGNEQFF.

V gene TRBV6-4 combines with J gene TRBJ1-2, with D perhaps TRBD1 (5 bases). There are 12 residues in the CDR3. V lost 2 bases and J lost 4, with 5 bases in between. Germline loops: CDR1 MRHNA, CDR2 SNTAGT. CDR3 in DNA: TGTGCCAGCAGTGACCAGGGCTATGGCTACACCTTC. Encoded protein: CASSDQGYGYTF.

V is TRBV19 and J is TRBJ1-2; possibly TRBD1 for D (5 bases). The V gene lost 2 bases and the J gene lost 2 bases, with 9 bases spanning the gap. The CDR3 totals 14 residues. Per germline, CDR1 LNHDA and CDR2 SQIVND (reference sequence). DNA for the CDR3: TGTGCCAGTAGTATATCAGGGTCCAACTATGGCTACACCTTC. Translating gives CASSISGSNYGYTF.

As DNA, the CDR3 is TGTGCCAGCAGTCGACTACAGGTCGGGAATTCACCCCTCCACTTT. This sequence encodes CASSRLQVGNSPLHF. The chain joins TRBV7-6 to TRBJ1-6; D might be TRBD1 (5 bases). Trimming removed 6 bases at V and 7 bases at J, with 16 bases between. Germline V lookup: CDR1 SGHVS, CDR2 FNYEAQ. The CDR3 extends over 15 amino acids.

The chain recombines TRBV29-1 with TRBJ2-1, with D possibly called TRBD1 or TRBD2 (5 bases each). This CDR3 has 16 residues. Trimming took off 0 bases at V and 6 bases at J, with 18 bases between the two ends. Per the germline V gene, CDR1 is SQVTM and CDR2 is ANQGSEA. CDR3 residues: CSVEDRSAGTPNEQFF. The DNA for the CDR3 is TGCAGCGTTGAAGATCGGAGCGCAGGGACGCCCAATGAGCAGTTCTTC.

This clone is labeled medium-sized. The J gene is TRBJ1-5, the V gene TRBV9; D not resolved. The CDR3 totals 15 residues. The germline CDR1 and CDR2 sequences are SGDLS and YYNGEE. The V end lost 3 bases, the J end lost 3 bases, and 13 bases lay between the germline ends. The chain's CDR3 is CASSAAEGLNQPQHF. The CDR3 coding sequence is TGTGCCAGCAGCGCCGCGGAGGGTCTCAATCAGCCCCAGCATTTT.

V gene TRBV5-1 combines with J gene TRBJ2-1; D may correspond to TRBD1 or TRBD2 (6 bases each). Trimming pared 6 bases from V and 1 base from J, leaving 14 bases between. Germline lookup yields CDR1 SGHRS and CDR2 YFSETQ. CDR3 length: 15 amino acids. CDR3 residues: CASKLGGQSYNEQFF. The CDR3 DNA is TGCGCCAGCAAGCTAGGGGGGCAGTCCTACAATGAGCAGTTCTTC.

The rearrangement uses TRBV28 and TRBJ2-2, with D uncertain. Germline V gene data show CDR1 as MDHEN and CDR2 as SYDVKM. The V end was cut by 5 bases, the J end by 3 bases, with 7 bases between. The CDR3 sequence is 13 residues long. CDR3 nucleotides: TGTGCCAGCAGTCAAATTGACACCGGGGAGCTGTTTTTT. Protein product: CASSQIDTGELFF.

The V and J genes are TRBV19 and TRBJ1-6, with D uncertain. The germline CDR1 and CDR2 sequences are LNHDA and SQIVND (reference sequence). The CDR3 contains 15 residues. V lost 10 bases, J lost 8 bases, and 21 bases lay in between. As DNA, the CDR3 is TGTGCCATCAAGGACCTCACCTCGAGGCATTCACCCCTCCACTTT. This sequence encodes CAIKDLTSRHSPLHF.